The 30 T cell receptor beta chains presented below share a single source sample, sequenced in a study of identical twins. MiXCR, run by TCRdb on the 5' RACE reads, gives a single entry per CDR3 protein. The table shows around 1.7 million distinct CDR3 sequences, with roughly 35% occurring only once. Specimen: cord blood. Receptor source: a newborn girl in good health.

This clonotype was counted ten times or more. The gene calls are TRBV25-1 and TRBJ2-7; the match to TRBD1 covers 7 bases. Losses at the gene ends were 4 bases for V and 4 bases for J; bases not matched to a gene: 4. The length of the CDR3 is 13 residues. Germline V gene lookup returns CDR1 MGHDK and CDR2 SYGVNS. CDR3 nucleotides: TGTGCCAGCAGTGTGGTCAGGGGGTACGAGCAGTACTTC. Residues: CASSVVRGYEQYF.

For the CDR3, the DNA is TGTGCCAGCAGTTCCCAAATGGACTCTGGGGCCAACGTCCTGACTTTC. As protein: CASSSQMDSGANVLTF. J is TRBJ2-6 and V is TRBV27; D not certain. Germline-derived CDR1 and CDR2 are MNHEY and SMNVEV (reference sequence). With 4 bases removed from V and 0 bases from J, the gap between germline ends came to 10 bases. This CDR3 comprises 16 residues.

This clonotype was observed a single time. Since a much larger clone is just one base distant, this may be a read error. The CDR3 sequence: CSVGVSPQEAQYF. In DNA form, the CDR3 reads TGCAGCGTTGGGGTCTCACCCCAAGAGGCCCAGTACTTC. J is TRBJ2-7 and V is TRBV29-1; D unresolved. The CDR3 has 13 amino acids. Germline-derived CDR1 and CDR2 are SQVTM and ANQGSEA. The ends were cut back, 4 bases at V and 10 bases at J, with 20 bases in the middle.

The CDR3 sequence: CASSYSEQDGYTF. Written as DNA, the CDR3 is TGTGCCAGCAGTTATTCGGAACAGGATGGCTACACCTTC. The rearrangement links TRBV6-6 to TRBJ1-2, with D perhaps matching TRBD1 (5 bases). This CDR3 region has 13 residues. Germline CDR1 is MNHNY and CDR2 is SVGAGI (reference sequence). V lost 3 bases, J lost 6 bases, and 11 bases lay in between.

This clonotype occurred once. The J gene is TRBJ2-5, the V gene TRBV6-1, with 13 bases that match TRBD2. The end of the DNA aligns better with TRBJ2-7, so the J call may be wrong. This CDR3 contains 13 residues. Germline V lookup: CDR1 MNHNS, CDR2 SASEGT. CDR3 sequence reads: CAGTSGVTYEQYF. The CDR3 coding sequence is TGTGCCGGGACTAGCGGGGTTACCTACGAGCAGTACTTC.

This clonotype appeared many times. This sequence joins TRBV6-6 and TRBJ1-2; no clear D gene. The CDR3 loop spans 13 amino acids. Germline V gene sequence: CDR1 MNHNY, CDR2 SVGAGI (reference sequence). Trimming took off 0 bases at V and 3 bases at J, with 5 bases between the two ends. The CDR3 DNA reads TGTGCCAGCAGTTACTCGGGAGACTATGGCTACACCTTC. It yields the protein CASSYSGDYGYTF.

J is TRBJ2-7 and V is TRBV20-1; 12 bases match TRBD2. Germline loops: CDR1 DFQATT, CDR2 SNEGSKA (reference sequence). CDR3 length equals 11 residues. CDR3 DNA: TGCAGCGGACTAGCGGGGAGGGAGCAGTACTTC. Translating gives CSGLAGREQYF.

This clonotype turned up a few times. The chain links TRBV7-8 to TRBJ2-3; the D gene is possibly TRBD2 (6 bases). CDR1 and CDR2 from the germline V gene are SGHVS and FQNEAQ. Trimming removed 6 bases from V and 2 bases from J, with 12 bases in between. The CDR3 spans 14 residues. CDR3 sequence reads: CASRFSGFTDTQYF. The CDR3 nucleotides are TGTGCCAGCAGATTTAGCGGTTTCACAGATACGCAGTATTTT.

The chain carries TRBV12-3 or TRBV12-4 and TRBJ2-3; 9 bases agree with TRBD2. The trim removed 4 bases at V and 14 bases at J, leaving 7 bases unmatched. The CDR3 is 12 amino acids. The CDR3 DNA reads as TGTGCCAGCAGTTCCAGCGGGGGGTTCGGGTATTTT. Its protein is CASSSSGGFGYF.

The chain combines TRBV4-2 with TRBJ2-2; possible D gene TRBD2, 6 bases. Germline-derived CDR1 and CDR2 are LGHNA and YNFKEQ. Trimming stripped 3 bases from V and 3 bases from J, with 14 bases between. The CDR3 runs to 16 residues. The CDR3, as DNA: TGTGCCAGCAGCCAGCCCTGGGACTCTTACACCGGGGAGCTGTTTTTT. Translated, it gives CASSQPWDSYTGELFF.

A remark on this clonotype: One end of the junction does not line up with germline, which may come from a read error. The chain carries TRBV10-2 and TRBJ1-4; D gene unclear. CDR1 and CDR2 from the germline V gene are WSHSY and SAAADI. The CDR3 has 14 residues. In nucleotides, the CDR3 is TGCGCCGGCAGTGATGGCCGTACTAATGAAAAACTGTTTTTT. It translates to CAGSDGRTNEKLFF.

The rearrangement uses TRBV5-6 and TRBJ2-1; D is tentatively TRBD1 or TRBD2 (6 bases each). Germline V gene sequence: CDR1 SGHDT, CDR2 YYEEEE. The V end was cut by 5 bases, the J end by 4 bases, with 10 bases between. The CDR3 covers 13 residues. The CDR3 DNA sequence: TGTGCCAGCAGGCGGGACACTTACAATGAGCAGTTCTTC. Translation gives CASRRDTYNEQFF.

This clonotype was found a few times. J is TRBJ2-7 and V is TRBV28; a weak D match, TRBD1 (6 bases). Deletions cut 3 bases from V and 2 bases from J, with 11 bases between. Germline V gives CDR1 MDHEN, CDR2 SYDVKM. This CDR3 is built from 14 residues. CDR3 bases: TGTGCCAGCAGTTTCAAACCAGGGGCCTACGAGCAGTACTTC. Encoded protein: CASSFKPGAYEQYF.

In its sample, this clonotype was seen many times. The chain recombines TRBV10-1 with TRBJ2-7, with 7 bases matching TRBD1. After removal of 3 bases from V and 4 bases from J, the junction contained 3 bases not matched to a gene. The V gene's germline CDR1 is WNHNN and CDR2 SYGVQD (reference sequence). This CDR3 comprises 13 residues. This CDR3 reads CASSEEQGYEQYF. For the CDR3, the DNA is TGCGCCAGCAGTGAAGAACAGGGGTACGAGCAGTACTTC.

This clonotype was seen more than once but under ten times. V is TRBV12-3 or TRBV12-4 and J is TRBJ2-3, with D unclear. The V gene lost 6 bases and the J gene lost 4 bases, with 17 bases spanning the gap. The CDR3 sequence is 15 residues long. Here the CDR3 DNA reads TGTGCCAGCAGCATCGGACCAAAGGGTGCAGATACGCAGTATTTT. It yields the protein CASSIGPKGADTQYF.

This clonotype has more than one count but fewer than ten. The rearrangement joins TRBV10-2 to TRBJ2-1; 7 positions match TRBD2. CDR1 is WSHSY and CDR2 is SAAADI in the germline V gene. The CDR3 is made up of 13 amino acids. V lost 8 bases and J lost 2; bases outside the gene matches: 3. The chain's CDR3 is CASREDTYNEQFF. DNA of the CDR3: TGCGCCAGCCGGGAGGATACCTACAATGAGCAGTTCTTC.

As for this clonotype: This clone may be a read error of a much larger clone one base away. The genes are TRBV20-1 and TRBJ2-1; D gene uncertain. This CDR3 spans 10 amino acids. Germline V gene sequence: CDR1 DFQATT, CDR2 SNEGSKA (reference sequence). The ends were cut back, 2 bases at V and 5 bases at J, with 1 base in the middle. The chain's CDR3 is CSARHNEQFF. The CDR3 coding sequence is TGCAGTGCTAGACACAATGAGCAGTTCTTC.

The J gene is TRBJ2-2, the V gene TRBV20-1; maybe TRBD1 (6 bases). With 5 bases removed from V and 5 bases from J, the gap between germline ends came to 18 bases. This CDR3 is 15 amino acids long. The germline gives CDR1 DFQATT, CDR2 SNEGSKA (reference sequence). For the CDR3, the DNA is TGCAGTGCTTCGTACAGGGCCAGTGGGACCGGGGAGCTGTTTTTT. Protein sequence: CSASYRASGTGELFF.

This clonotype came up a few times. This chain links TRBV5-1 with TRBJ2-1; 7 positions match TRBD1. The V and J ends lost 7 bases and 5 bases, in that order; junction bases with no gene match: 9. The CDR3 spans 14 residues. Germline assignment: CDR1 SGHRS and CDR2 YFSETQ. The CDR3 coding sequence is TGCGCCAGCTCGGACAGGTCTGGAAACAATGAGCAGTTCTTC. Its protein is CASSDRSGNNEQFF.

The V gene is TRBV12-3 or TRBV12-4, the J gene TRBJ2-1; possible D gene TRBD2, 6 bases. The CDR3 consists of 14 residues. V lost 9 bases and J lost 2, with 14 bases in between. The CDR3 nucleotides read TGTGCCAGGGAGGGACTTCCCCCCTACAATGAGCAGTTCTTC. Translation: CAREGLPPYNEQFF.

The DNA of the CDR3 is TGCAGCGGGGAGAACACTGAAGCTTTCTTT. Protein product: CSGENTEAFF. V gene TRBV29-1 combines with J gene TRBJ1-1, with unresolved D. The ends were cut back, 7 bases at V and 1 base at J, with 4 bases in the middle. The V gene's germline CDR1 is SQVTM and CDR2 ANQGSEA. CDR3 length: 10 residues.

The rearrangement uses TRBV20-1 and TRBJ1-1, with D possibly being TRBD1 (6 bases). The CDR3 is made up of 13 amino acids. Germline V lookup: CDR1 DFQATT, CDR2 SNEGSKA (reference sequence). The V gene lost 4 bases and the J gene lost 1 base, with 10 bases spanning the gap. For the CDR3, the DNA is TGCAGTGCTATACAACAGGGGAACACTGAAGCTTTCTTT. Its protein product is CSAIQQGNTEAFF.

In this sample, this clonotype turned up a few times. This chain links TRBV20-1 with TRBJ2-7, with 10 bases matching TRBD2. From germline, CDR1 is DFQATT and CDR2 SNEGSKA (reference sequence). The CDR3 is 14 residues long. The trim removed 2 bases at V and 6 bases at J, leaving 7 bases unmatched. CDR3 residues: CSARLSGRVFEQYF. The CDR3 DNA follows: TGCAGTGCTAGATTGAGCGGGAGGGTGTTCGAGCAGTACTTC.

There are many counts of this clonotype. The CDR3 region has the DNA TGTGCCAGCAGCTTCGAGCGGGGAACAGATACGCAGTATTTT. Its translation: CASSFERGTDTQYF. The chain is built from TRBV7-2 and TRBJ2-3; 7 bases are a match to TRBD2. The CDR3 runs 14 residues. From germline, CDR1 is SGHTA and CDR2 FQGNSA. V lost 3 bases, J lost 3 bases, and 3 bases stayed unmatched.

This rearrangement joins TRBV29-1 to TRBJ2-5; 7 bases fit TRBD1. The CDR3 consists of 14 residues. Germline CDR1 reads SQVTM; CDR2 reads ANQGSEA. V lost 5 bases to trimming and J lost 1 base; unmatched junction nucleotides: 7. The CDR3 DNA reads as TGCAGCGTTTGCCAAGGGGGCGGCCAAGAGACCCAGTACTTC. It codes for CSVCQGGGQETQYF.

The chain employs TRBV6-2 or TRBV6-3 and TRBJ2-3; possible D gene TRBD2, 6 bases. Between the trimmed V and J ends, which lost 4 bases and 0 bases, there was a span of 17 bases. The CDR3 contains 17 residues. Germline assignment: CDR1 MNHEY and CDR2 SVGEGT. The CDR3 region is CASSLLPGTSSTDTQYF. The CDR3 nucleotides are TGTGCCAGCAGTTTACTTCCCGGGACTTCTAGCACAGATACGCAGTATTTT.

The chain combines TRBV5-5 with TRBJ1-2; no firm D call. The V end lost 0 bases, the J end lost 0 bases, and 12 bases lay between the germline ends. Germline V gene sequence: CDR1 SGHKS, CDR2 YYEKEE (reference sequence). The CDR3 extends over 16 amino acids. CDR3 bases: TGTGCCAGCAGCTTGGGGCCCCCAGGACCTAACTATGGCTACACCTTC. It is translated as CASSLGPPGPNYGYTF.

This clonotype was seen ten or more times. The chain combines TRBV12-3 or TRBV12-4 with TRBJ2-3, with D tentatively TRBD1 (6 bases). The CDR3 has 13 residues. The V end lost 7 bases, the J end lost 5 bases, and 13 bases lay between the germline ends. CDR3 sequence (DNA): TGTGCCAGCACCGTGGGGGCTGGAGATACGCAGTATTTT. It translates to CASTVGAGDTQYF.

This clonotype was seen only a few times. V gene TRBV2 combines with J gene TRBJ2-3; the match to TRBD2 covers 10 bases. Unmatched junction bases numbered 11, after V lost 7 bases and J lost 4 bases. The CDR3 runs 16 residues. CDR1 is SNHLY and CDR2 is FYNNEI in the germline V gene. The CDR3 loop is CASKLGGLAGADTQYF. CDR3 coding DNA: TGTGCCAGCAAATTAGGCGGGCTAGCGGGAGCAGATACGCAGTATTTT.

Only a few counts were recorded for this clonotype. A junction end diverges from the germline sequence, so it may reflect a read error. The chain uses TRBV3-1 and TRBJ2-1; D is tentatively TRBD1 or TRBD2 (5 bases each). There are 15 residues in the CDR3. Germline V gives CDR1 LGHDT, CDR2 YNNKEL (reference sequence). The CDR3 nucleotides read TGTGCCGGCAGCCAAGCCACCAGGTGGGGGAATGAGCAGTTCTTC. The encoded protein is CAGSQATRWGNEQFF.